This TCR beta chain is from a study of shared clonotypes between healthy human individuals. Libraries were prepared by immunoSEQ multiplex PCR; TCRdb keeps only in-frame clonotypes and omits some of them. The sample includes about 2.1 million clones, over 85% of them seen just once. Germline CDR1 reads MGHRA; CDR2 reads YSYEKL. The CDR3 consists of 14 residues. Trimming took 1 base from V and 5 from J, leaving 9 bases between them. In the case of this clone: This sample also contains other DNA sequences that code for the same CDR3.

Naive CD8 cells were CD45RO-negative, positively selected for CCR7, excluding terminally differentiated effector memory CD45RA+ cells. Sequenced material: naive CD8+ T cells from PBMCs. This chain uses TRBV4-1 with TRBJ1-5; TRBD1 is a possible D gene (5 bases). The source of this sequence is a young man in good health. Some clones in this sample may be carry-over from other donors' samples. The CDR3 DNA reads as TGCGCCAGCAGCCAAGTGGGGGAATATCAGCCCCAGCATTTT. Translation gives CASSQVGEYQPQHF.